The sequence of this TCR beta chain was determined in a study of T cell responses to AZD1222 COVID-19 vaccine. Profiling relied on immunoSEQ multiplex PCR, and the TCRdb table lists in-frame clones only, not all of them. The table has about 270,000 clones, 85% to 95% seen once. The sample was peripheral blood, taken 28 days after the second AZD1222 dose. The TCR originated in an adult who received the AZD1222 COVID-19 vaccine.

Written as DNA, the CDR3 is TGTGCCAGCAGCAAAGGAAGCAAGACCCAGTACTTC. Protein sequence: CASSKGSKTQYF. This chain joins TRBV21-1 and TRBJ2-5; the table calls TRBD2, which could not be checked here. TRBV21-1 is a listed pseudogene. The CDR3 has 12 residues.